This entry lists 6 T cell receptor beta chains sequenced from one sample in a study of blood T cell repertoires in COVID-19. Produced via immunoSEQ multiplex PCR; TCRdb's table is partial and in-frame only. The sample has about 140,000 clones, 84% seen once. The material sequenced was PBMCs or T cells enriched from blood (not recorded which). The receptors here all came from a woman in her late teens or twenties who had been exposed to COVID-19.

The J gene is TRBJ2-2, the V gene TRBV7-8, with TRBD2 matching 7 bases. The CDR3 runs to 14 residues. CDR1 SGHVS and CDR2 FQNEAQ come from the germline V gene. V was pared by 2 bases and J by 7 bases, with 4 bases of the junction left unmatched. Here the CDR3 DNA reads TGTGCCAGCAGCTTAACGGGGGGAGGCGGGGAGCTGTTTTTT. Translated, it gives CASSLTGGGGELFF.

Only a few counts were recorded for this clone. The chain is built from TRBV27 and TRBJ2-3; 7 bases agree with TRBD1. The germline gives CDR1 MNHEY, CDR2 SMNVEV (reference sequence). Unmatched junction bases numbered 7, after V lost 6 bases and J lost 1 base. The CDR3 length is 15 residues. The CDR3 nucleotides read TGTGCCAGCAGCCCCGACAGGGTCGGCACAGATACGCAGTATTTT. Translating gives CASSPDRVGTDTQYF.

As DNA, the CDR3 is TGTGCCAGCAGCTGGGGAGGAGGTCAGCCCCAGCATTTT. Amino acid sequence: CASSWGGGQPQHF. The V gene is TRBV11-1, the J gene TRBJ1-5; D is undetermined. The CDR3 is made up of 13 amino acids. Germline values: CDR1 SGHAT, CDR2 FQDESV (reference sequence). The V gene lost 4 bases and the J gene lost 6 bases, with 10 bases spanning the gap.

The chain is built from TRBV30 and TRBJ1-6; 8 positions agree with TRBD1. The V gene end was trimmed by 0 bases and the J gene end by 7 bases; junction bases not matched to a gene: 5. The germline CDR1 and CDR2 sequences are GTSNPN and SVGIG (reference sequence). The CDR3 is 15 residues long. CDR3 amino acids: CAWSVIGTGNSPLHF. Written as DNA, the CDR3 is TGTGCCTGGAGTGTAATAGGGACAGGCAATTCACCCCTCCACTTT.

The chain couples TRBV30 to TRBJ1-5, with 8 bases aligning to TRBD1. V gave up 4 bases and J gave up 2 bases; unmatched junction bases: 10. The CDR3 extends over 16 amino acids. Germline values: CDR1 GTSNPN, CDR2 SVGIG (reference sequence). Written as DNA, the CDR3 is TGTGCCTGGAACCAGGGGGCGCGGGGTGGCAATCAGCCCCAGCATTTT. Residues: CAWNQGARGGNQPQHF.

V usage is TRBV5-1 and J usage is TRBJ1-4; 7 bases match TRBD1. The CDR3 covers 13 residues. The J segment lost 8 bases and the V segment lost 4 bases, leaving 5 bases of the junction unmatched. Germline values: CDR1 SGHRS, CDR2 YFSETQ. The CDR3 is CASSLGTVEKLFF. CDR3 in DNA: TGCGCCAGCAGCCTGGGGACAGTAGAAAAACTGTTTTTT.